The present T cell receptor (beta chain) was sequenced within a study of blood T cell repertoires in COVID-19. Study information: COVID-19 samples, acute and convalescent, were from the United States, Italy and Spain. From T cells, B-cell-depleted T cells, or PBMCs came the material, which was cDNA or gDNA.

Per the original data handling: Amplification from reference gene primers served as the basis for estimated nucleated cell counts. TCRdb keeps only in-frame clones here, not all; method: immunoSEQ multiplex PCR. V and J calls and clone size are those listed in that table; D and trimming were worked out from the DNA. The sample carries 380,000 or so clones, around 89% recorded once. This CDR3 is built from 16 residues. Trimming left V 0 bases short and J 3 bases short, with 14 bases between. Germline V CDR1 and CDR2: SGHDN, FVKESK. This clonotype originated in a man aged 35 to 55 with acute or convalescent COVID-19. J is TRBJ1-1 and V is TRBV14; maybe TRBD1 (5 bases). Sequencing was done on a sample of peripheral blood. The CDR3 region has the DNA TGTGCCAGCAGCCAAGACTTCAGGGAAGGGGACACTGAAGCTTTCTTT. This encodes CASSQDFREGDTEAFF.